This TCR beta chain was identified in a study of breast tumors, draining lymph nodes, adjacent tissues. Study results and limitations: The lymph node origin of tumor T cells was framed as consistent with a hypothesis, not demonstrated. Compared with basal-like, luminal-like tumors shared significantly more repertoire with nontumor tissue. Tumor TCR diversity was below lymph nodes but above nontumor tissue.

In this sample, this clonotype turned up many times. Its antigen remains unknown. One entry per CDR3 protein, called by TCRdb with MiXCR from the multiplex PCR reads. The data hold over 250,000 distinct CDR3 sequences, with over 25% observed a single time. Germline CDR1 reads PRHDT; CDR2 reads FYEKMQ (reference sequence). This CDR3 region has 12 residues. V gave up 5 bases and J gave up 5 bases, with 10 bases separating them. Breast cancer patients provided tissue from their axillary draining lymph nodes. The sequence was collected from a female donor with breast cancer. Some clones in this sample may be carry-over from other donors' samples. V usage is TRBV13 and J usage is TRBJ2-7; a possible D gene is TRBD1 (6 bases). Sequenced sample: axillary lymph node tissue. CDR3 DNA: TGTGCCAGCAGCGCGACAGGAGACGAGCAGTACTTC. Translation: CASSATGDEQYF.